This T cell receptor beta chain was sequenced for a study of blood T cell repertoires in COVID-19 (dated by TCRdb to 2020 to 2022). For the study in its entirety: Samples from collaborators originated in the United States, Italy and Spain and spanned both the acute and convalescent phases of COVID-19. The prospective study material was composed of cDNA or gDNA derived from T cells, B-cell-depleted T cells, or PBMCs. Deeply sampled blood TCRbeta repertoires from subjects exposed to, actively infected with, or recovered from COVID-19 were included in the dataset. The repertoires were released in a freely available public database intended as a resource for research on the immune response to SARS-CoV-2. The samples were drawn from the first 160 participants of the ongoing ImmuneRACE study and from under 1,500 subjects provided by 6 global collaborators. Sample metadata almost always included a de-identified subject ID, COVID-19 status, age in years and sex. HLA class I and class II types, where available, came from metadata supplied by the sample provider rather than from assay-based typing.

Whole blood was collected in K2EDTA tubes by collaborating institutions according to the institutions' own protocols. Collaborator samples were shipped for TCRbeta analysis as frozen whole blood, isolated PBMCs, or DNA extracted from either sample type. Overall study results and their limits: Clinical and demographic metadata were provided uncurated, with the amount varying by source and participant.

Concerning this clone: This clone's antigen is unknown. Nothing much larger sits one base from this clone, and base qualities are not available.

The immunoSEQ Assay, a bias-controlled multiplex PCR, was used to amplify TCRbeta CDR3 regions from genomic DNA. Per the authors' processing: Nucleated cell counts per sample were estimated from amplification of reference gene primers within the assay. To quantify the absolute abundance of each unique TCRbeta CDR3 rearrangement, sequence reads were collapsed and filtered. For each sample, productive Simpson clonality was calculated by taking the square root of Simpson's diversity index across productive rearrangements. In TCRdb, the immuneACCESS table is reduced to in-frame sequences with V and J assigned. These tables do not hold every clone; where another copy was compared, an unresolved V gene accounts for under half, and the others remain unexplained. The V and J calls and clone size come from that table; D and trimming were worked out from the DNA. For this sample the table gives around 310,000 clones, of which roughly 90% were detected only once. The ten largest clones capture under 15% of the sample.

From the cysteine through the phenylalanine, the CDR3 covers 13 amino acids. The retained sequence is limited to the CDR3, 39 bases, with the frame set at the first base. CDR1 and CDR2 were assigned from the germline V gene (reference sequence) as LNHDA and SQIVND. For this chain, trimming is 6 bases at the V end and 9 bases at the J end, and the number of junction bases without a gene match is 9. The sequence came from a woman in her sixties or seventies with acute or convalescent COVID-19. The sequenced sample consisted of peripheral blood. The sequence is built from TRBV19 and TRBJ2-7, with 9 middle bases fitting TRBD1. Here is the DNA: TGTGCCAGTAGGGGTTGGGACAGGGATGTGCAGTACTTC. This is translated as CASRGWDRDVQYF.